These T cell receptor beta chains were read from a single sample in a study of vaccination and CD4 T cells after COVID-19. No antigen is known for these receptors. TCRdb reprocessed the PCR reads with MiXCR, giving one entry per CDR3 protein. The table has about 17,000 distinct CDR3 sequences, about 46% seen once. The sequencing used CD4+ T cells from blood, cultured in vitro, collected before SARS-CoV-2 vaccination. These receptors all stem from a human donor who had recovered from COVID-19. Both conserved end residues are part of each CDR3. The order of the fields is clone size, V gene, J gene, D gene, CDR3 protein, CDR3 DNA. The D gene is left open where the match is weak. Where a row states a size, it is once, few, many or the class of an expanded clone; other rows omit it.

>NA|TRBV19|TRBJ2-3|TRBD1
CASSIGGTGGADTQYF
TGTGCCAGTAGTATAGGGGGGACAGGGGGCGCAGATACGCAGTATTTT
>NA|TRBV28|TRBJ2-3|TRBD2
CASSLTAVAGGSTDTQYF
TGTGCCAGCAGTTTAACGGCAGTTGCGGGAGGGAGCACAGATACGCAGTATTTT
>NA|TRBV18|TRBJ1-1|TRBD1
CASSPSGTANTEAFF
TGTGCCAGCTCACCTTCCGGGACAGCAAACACTGAAGCTTTCTTT
>NA|TRBV20-1|TRBJ2-2|NA
CSASRTGELFF
TGCAGTGCTTCACGCACCGGGGAGCTGTTTTTT
>large|TRBV6-1|TRBJ1-1|NA
CASTTTPNTEAFF
TGTGCCAGCACTACGACTCCGAACACTGAAGCTTTCTTT
>few|TRBV19|TRBJ1-5|NA
CASSTVSNQPQHF
TGTGCCAGTAGTACAGTGAGCAATCAGCCCCAGCATTTT
>few|TRBV27|TRBJ1-5|NA
CASSWDSNQPQHF
TGTGCCAGCAGTTGGGATAGCAATCAGCCCCAGCATTTT
>NA|TRBV7-2|TRBJ2-1|NA
CASASHEQFF
TGTGCCAGCGCTTCCCATGAGCAGTTCTTC
>NA|TRBV30|TRBJ1-1|TRBD1
CAWSVRDRINTEAFF
TGTGCCTGGAGTGTACGGGACAGGATAAACACTGAAGCTTTCTTT
>NA|TRBV7-9|TRBJ2-7|NA
CASSPEQSSYEQYF
TGTGCCAGCAGCCCTGAGCAGAGCTCCTACGAGCAGTACTTC
>NA|TRBV19|TRBJ1-2|NA
CASTTPEGSYGYTF
TGTGCCAGCACGACCCCGGAAGGGAGCTATGGCTACACCTTC
>few|TRBV27|TRBJ1-1|TRBD1
CASSRNRGGGTEAFF
TGTGCCAGCAGCCGAAACAGGGGCGGTGGCACTGAAGCTTTCTTT
>NA|TRBV7-2|TRBJ2-4|TRBD2
CASSRSSGSTAKNIQYF
TGTGCCAGCAGCCGATCTAGCGGGAGTACGGCCAAAAACATTCAGTACTTC
>NA|TRBV20-1|TRBJ1-5|TRBD1
CSAKSQGANQPQHF
TGCAGTGCCAAGTCCCAGGGGGCAAATCAGCCCCAGCATTTT
>NA|TRBV18|TRBJ2-5|TRBD2
CASALVPSGQETQYF
TGTGCCAGCGCCCTGGTCCCTAGCGGACAAGAGACCCAGTACTTC
>NA|TRBV4-1|TRBJ1-1|NA
CASSQLREIEAFF
TGCGCCAGCAGCCAACTCAGGGAGATTGAAGCTTTCTTT
>NA|TRBV6-5|TRBJ2-5|NA
CASSYVGPNRTQYF
TGTGCCAGCAGTTACGTTGGCCCGAATCGGACCCAGTACTTC
>NA|TRBV6-1|TRBJ1-2|TRBD1
CASSPSGQLYGYTF
TGTGCCAGCAGTCCGTCGGGACAGCTCTATGGCTACACCTTC
>NA|TRBV11-3|TRBJ2-7|TRBD1
CASSLRTGGNEQYF
TGTGCCAGCAGCTTAAGGACAGGGGGCAACGAGCAGTACTTC
>few|TRBV6-1|TRBJ1-2|TRBD1
CASSETTGGVGYTF
TGTGCCAGCAGTGAAACGACAGGGGGCGTTGGCTACACCTTC
>NA|TRBV7-8|TRBJ1-4|NA
CASSLDRGEEKLFF
TGTGCCAGCAGCTTAGATAGGGGAGAGGAAAAACTGTTTTTT
>NA|TRBV6-5|TRBJ2-2|NA
CASSYSPGVAGELFF
TGTGCCAGCAGTTACTCTCCAGGGGTGGCCGGGGAGCTGTTTTTT
>NA|TRBV4-2|TRBJ2-5|NA
CASSPSSGTRETQYF
TGTGCCAGCAGCCCATCGTCCGGGACAAGAGAGACCCAGTACTTC
>NA|TRBV11-3|TRBJ2-5|NA
CASSLEDRGQETQYF
TGTGCCAGCAGCTTAGAGGATCGGGGCCAAGAGACCCAGTACTTC
>few|TRBV28|TRBJ2-5|NA
CASTRRDNQETQYF
TGTGCCAGCACCCGCAGGGATAACCAAGAGACCCAGTACTTC
>NA|TRBV7-9|TRBJ2-6|NA
CASSLWGRVSGANVLTF
TGTGCCAGCAGCTTATGGGGCAGGGTCTCTGGGGCCAACGTCCTGACTTTC
>NA|TRBV4-1|TRBJ1-5|NA
CASSQDVGPLHF
TGCGCCAGCAGCCAAGACGTGGGCCCCCTGCATTTT
>NA|TRBV11-2|TRBJ1-1|NA
CASSPTGLPGTEAFF
TGTGCCAGCAGCCCAACAGGGCTTCCGGGGACTGAAGCTTTCTTT
>NA|TRBV19|TRBJ1-2|TRBD1
CASRRDREHGYTF
TGTGCCAGTAGACGGGACAGGGAGCATGGCTACACCTTC
>once|TRBV7-2|TRBJ2-5|NA
CASSLVRETQYF
TGTGCCAGCAGCTTAGTTCGAGAGACCCAGTACTTC
>NA|TRBV12-3/TRBV12-4|TRBJ1-1|TRBD1
CASRWQGVSTEAFF
TGTGCCAGCAGGTGGCAGGGGGTATCGACTGAAGCTTTCTTT
>NA|TRBV19|TRBJ2-5|NA
CASSISKCRPYQETQYF
TGTGCCAGTAGTATTTCAAAGTGTCGGCCGTACCAAGAGACCCAGTACTTC
>NA|TRBV21-1|TRBJ1-6|NA
CASRYDRRGRDSPLHF
TGTGCCAGCAGGTACGACAGGAGGGGAAGGGATTCACCCCTCCACTTT
>medium-sized|TRBV20-1|TRBJ1-1|TRBD1
CSARDPGRGRGEAFF
TGCAGTGCTAGAGATCCAGGCAGGGGGCGAGGTGAAGCTTTCTTT
>NA|TRBV5-3|TRBJ1-5|TRBD1
CARSLARGRPSGPQHF
TGTGCCAGAAGCTTGGCTAGGGGGCGTCCATCAGGTCCCCAGCATTTT
>NA|TRBV5-6|TRBJ2-7|NA
CASSEQGGSYEQYF
TGTGCCAGCAGCGAGCAGGGGGGTTCCTACGAGCAGTACTTC
>NA|TRBV20-1|TRBJ2-5|NA
CSARDTDYQETQYF
TGCAGTGCTAGAGACACGGACTACCAAGAGACCCAGTACTTC
>NA|TRBV6-1|TRBJ1-1|TRBD1
CASRRTGGPENTEAFF
TGTGCCAGCAGGAGAACAGGGGGCCCCGAGAACACTGAAGCTTTCTTT
>NA|TRBV12-3/TRBV12-4|TRBJ1-1|TRBD1
CASSSGDRVGEAFF
TGTGCCAGCAGTTCGGGGGACAGGGTAGGTGAAGCTTTCTTT
>few|TRBV15|TRBJ2-7|TRBD1
CATSRGSPGQGIYEQYF
TGTGCCACCAGCAGAGGGTCGCCGGGACAGGGGATCTACGAGCAGTACTTC
>NA|TRBV19|TRBJ2-1|NA
CASSREGGYNEQFF
TGTGCCAGTAGCCGTGAGGGGGGGTACAATGAGCAGTTCTTC
>NA|TRBV20-1|TRBJ1-5|NA
CSGGADSNQPQHF
TGCAGCGGGGGTGCGGATAGCAATCAGCCCCAGCATTTT
>NA|TRBV6-2/TRBV6-3|TRBJ1-2|NA
CASSHGTYGYTF
TGTGCCAGCAGCCACGGGACTTATGGCTACACCTTC
>once|TRBV7-2|TRBJ2-1|NA
CASSLEGTLSYNEQFF
TGTGCCAGCAGCTTAGAAGGGACACTCTCCTACAATGAGCAGTTCTTC
>few|TRBV6-5|TRBJ1-1|NA
CASSLRRGLAMNTEAFF
TGTGCCAGCAGTTTGAGGAGGGGATTAGCGATGAACACTGAAGCTTTCTTT
>NA|TRBV20-1|TRBJ2-7|NA
CSARTGRFYEQYF
TGCAGTGCTAGAACCGGGAGATTCTACGAGCAGTACTTC
>few|TRBV2|TRBJ1-1|TRBD1
CASSVGTGGTEAFF
TGTGCCAGCAGTGTAGGGACAGGGGGGACTGAAGCTTTCTTT
>few|TRBV6-5|TRBJ2-7|NA
CASSYSRTSYEQYF
TGTGCCAGCAGTTACTCACGGACGTCCTACGAGCAGTACTTC